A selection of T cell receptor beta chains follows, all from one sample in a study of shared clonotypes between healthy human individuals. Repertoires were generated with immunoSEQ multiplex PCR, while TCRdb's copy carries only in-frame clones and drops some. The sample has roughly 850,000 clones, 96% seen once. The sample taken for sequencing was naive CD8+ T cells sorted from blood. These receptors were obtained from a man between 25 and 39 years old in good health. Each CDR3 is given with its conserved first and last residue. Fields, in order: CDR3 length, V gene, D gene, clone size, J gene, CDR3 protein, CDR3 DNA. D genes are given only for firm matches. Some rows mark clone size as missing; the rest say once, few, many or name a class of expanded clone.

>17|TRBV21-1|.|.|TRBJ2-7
CASSKGLTGGLGHEQYF
TGTGCCAGCAGCAAAGGGTTGACAGGGGGACTTGGCCACGAGCAGTACTTC
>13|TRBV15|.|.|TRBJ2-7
CATSTSRGDEQYF
TGTGCCACCAGCACATCTAGAGGAGACGAGCAGTACTTC
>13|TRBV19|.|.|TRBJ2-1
CASSMSSYNEQFF
TGTGCCAGTAGCATGAGCTCCTACAATGAGCAGTTCTTC
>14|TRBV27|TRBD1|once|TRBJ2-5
CASSAGTEKETQYF
TGTGCCAGCAGTGCCGGGACAGAAAAAGAGACCCAGTACTTC
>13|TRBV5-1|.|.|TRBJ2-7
CASSAGGSYEQYF
TGCGCCAGCAGTGCGGGCGGCTCCTACGAGCAGTACTTC
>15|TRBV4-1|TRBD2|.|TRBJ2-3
CASSFELALGDTQYF
TGCGCCAGCAGCTTCGAACTAGCGTTGGGAGATACGCAGTATTTT
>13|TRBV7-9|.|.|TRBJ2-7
CASSFLASYEQYF
TGTGCCAGCAGCTTCCTCGCGAGTTACGAGCAGTACTTC
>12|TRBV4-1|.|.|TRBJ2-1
CASSQVVDEQFF
TGCGCCAGCAGCCAAGTTGTCGATGAGCAGTTCTTC
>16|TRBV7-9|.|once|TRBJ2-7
CASSPISGGESYEQYF
TGTGCCAGCAGCCCAATATCCGGGGGAGAGTCCTACGAGCAGTACTTC
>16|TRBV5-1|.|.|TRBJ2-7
CASSLRQAPLAYEQYF
TGCGCCAGCAGCCTAAGGCAGGCCCCCTTAGCCTACGAGCAGTACTTC
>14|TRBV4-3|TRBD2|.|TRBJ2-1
CASSPSGLASEQFF
TGCGCCAGCAGCCCCTCGGGACTAGCGAGTGAGCAGTTCTTC
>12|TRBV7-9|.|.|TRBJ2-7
CASSLISYEQYF
TGTGCCAGCAGCTTAATCAGTTACGAGCAGTACTTC
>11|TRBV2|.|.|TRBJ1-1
CASIRATEAFF
TGTGCCAGCATCAGGGCCACTGAAGCTTTCTTT
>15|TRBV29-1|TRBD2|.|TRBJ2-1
CSVEGTGGVRNEQFF
TGCAGCGTTGAAGGGACGGGAGGAGTTAGGAATGAGCAGTTCTTC
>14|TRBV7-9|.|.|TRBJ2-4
CASWDGLAKNIQYF
TGTGCCAGCTGGGACGGCCTAGCCAAAAACATTCAGTACTTC
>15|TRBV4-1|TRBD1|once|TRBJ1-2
CASSPLGQVNYGYTF
TGCGCCAGCAGCCCCTTGGGACAGGTGAACTATGGCTACACCTTC
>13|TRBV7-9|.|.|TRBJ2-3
CASSPSGTDTQYF
TGTGCCAGCAGCCCGAGCGGCACAGATACGCAGTATTTT
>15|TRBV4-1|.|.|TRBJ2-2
CASSQDLAHTGELFF
TGCGCCAGCAGCCAAGATTTGGCCCACACCGGGGAGCTGTTTTTT
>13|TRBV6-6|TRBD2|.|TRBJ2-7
CASSSSGPYEQYF
TGTGCCAGCAGTTCTAGCGGACCCTACGAGCAGTACTTC
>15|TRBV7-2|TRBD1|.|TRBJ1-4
CASSSPDRTNEKLFF
TGTGCCAGCAGCTCCCCGGACAGGACAAATGAAAAACTGTTTTTT
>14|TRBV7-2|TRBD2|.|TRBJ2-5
CASSLGTSGETQYF
TGTGCCAGCAGCTTAGGTACTAGCGGAGAGACCCAGTACTTC
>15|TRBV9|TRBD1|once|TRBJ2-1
CASSTTGATSNEQFF
TGTGCCAGCAGCACAACAGGGGCTACATCCAATGAGCAGTTCTTC
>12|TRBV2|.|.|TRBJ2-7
CASSVGPSEQYF
TGTGCCAGCAGTGTCGGGCCCAGCGAGCAGTACTTC
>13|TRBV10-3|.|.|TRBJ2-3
CAISGVSPDTQYF
TGTGCCATCAGTGGCGTCTCCCCAGATACGCAGTATTTT
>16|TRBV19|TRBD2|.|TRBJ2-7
CASRGTSGSGSYEQYF
TGTGCCAGTAGGGGGACTAGCGGGAGTGGGTCCTACGAGCAGTACTTC
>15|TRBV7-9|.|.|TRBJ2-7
CASSLDTGPSYEQYF
TGTGCCAGCAGCTTAGACACGGGACCCTCCTACGAGCAGTACTTC
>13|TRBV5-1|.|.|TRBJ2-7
CASGSLSSYEQYF
TGCGCCAGCGGGTCCCTTAGCTCCTACGAGCAGTACTTC
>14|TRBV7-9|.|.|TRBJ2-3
CASSAAGAPDTQYF
TGTGCCAGCAGCGCCGCTGGTGCCCCAGATACGCAGTATTTT
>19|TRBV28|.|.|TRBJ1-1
CASSLSRHRIGGLNTEAFF
TGTGCCAGCAGTTTATCCCGTCACCGAATCGGGGGCTTGAACACTGAAGCTTTCTTT
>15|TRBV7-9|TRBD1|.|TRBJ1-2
CASSLGTGTDYGYTF
TGTGCCAGCAGCTTAGGCACCGGGACAGATTATGGCTACACCTTC
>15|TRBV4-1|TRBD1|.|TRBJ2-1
CASSHTGGTSNEQFF
TGCGCCAGCAGCCACACAGGGGGCACGTCCAATGAGCAGTTCTTC
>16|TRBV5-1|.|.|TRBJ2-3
CASSSHPGSSTDTQYF
TGCGCCAGCAGCTCCCATCCCGGGTCGAGCACAGATACGCAGTATTTT
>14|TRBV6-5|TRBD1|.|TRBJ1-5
CASSPGQSNQPQHF
TGTGCCAGCAGTCCGGGACAGAGCAATCAGCCCCAGCATTTT
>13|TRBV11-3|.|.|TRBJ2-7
CASSLAGAEEQYF
TGTGCCAGCAGCTTGGCAGGGGCTGAGGAGCAGTACTTC
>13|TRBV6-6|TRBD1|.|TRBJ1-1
CASSYFRGRWAFF
TGTGCCAGCAGTTACTTCAGGGGGCGGTGGGCTTTCTTT
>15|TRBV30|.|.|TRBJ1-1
CAWSGDTRLGTEAFF
TGTGCCTGGAGTGGGGACACTAGGCTGGGGACTGAAGCTTTCTTT
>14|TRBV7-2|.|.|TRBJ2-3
CASSYPGTSDTQYF
TGTGCCAGCAGCTACCCTGGCACGTCAGATACGCAGTATTTT
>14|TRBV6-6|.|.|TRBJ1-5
CASSYSGVNQPQHF
TGTGCCAGCAGTTACTCAGGGGTCAATCAGCCCCAGCATTTT
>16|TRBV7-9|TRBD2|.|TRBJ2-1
CASSLGLGTSGNEQFF
TGTGCCAGCAGCTTAGGGCTCGGGACTAGCGGCAATGAGCAGTTCTTC
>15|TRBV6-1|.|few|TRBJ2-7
CASRVTMTSSYEQYF
TGTGCCAGCAGAGTGACAATGACGAGCTCCTACGAGCAGTACTTC
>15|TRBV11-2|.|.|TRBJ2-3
CASSPPGTRADTQYF
TGTGCCAGCAGCCCTCCCGGGACCCGGGCCGATACGCAGTATTTT
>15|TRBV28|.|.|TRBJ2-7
CASSSPTGSSYEQYF
TGTGCCAGCAGTTCGCCGACAGGCAGCTCCTACGAGCAGTACTTC
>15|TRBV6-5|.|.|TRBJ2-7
CASSYPRGSTYEQYF
TGTGCCAGCAGTTACCCCCGGGGTAGCACCTACGAGCAGTACTTC
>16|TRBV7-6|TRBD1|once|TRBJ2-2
CASSPTGTGNPGELFF
TGTGCCAGCAGCCCTACCGGGACAGGGAATCCCGGGGAGCTGTTTTTT
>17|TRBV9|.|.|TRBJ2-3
CASSPPGGLAVTDTQYF
TGTGCCAGCAGCCCCCCCGGGGGGCTAGCGGTCACAGATACGCAGTATTTT
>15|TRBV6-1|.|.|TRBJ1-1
CASSVAGDLNTEAFF
TGTGCCAGCAGTGTAGCAGGGGATTTGAACACTGAAGCTTTCTTT
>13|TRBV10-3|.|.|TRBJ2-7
CAISVAASYEQYF
TGTGCCATCAGTGTGGCAGCTTCCTACGAGCAGTACTTC
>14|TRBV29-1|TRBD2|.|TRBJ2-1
CSVEWLAAYNEQFF
TGCAGCGTTGAATGGCTAGCGGCGTACAATGAGCAGTTCTTC
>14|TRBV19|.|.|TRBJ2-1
CASSIRDEYNEQFF
TGTGCCAGTAGTATTCGCGACGAATACAATGAGCAGTTCTTC
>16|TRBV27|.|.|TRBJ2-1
CASSPLAGSSYNEQFF
TGTGCCAGCAGCCCCCTCGCGGGGAGCTCCTACAATGAGCAGTTCTTC
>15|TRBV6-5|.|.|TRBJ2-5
CASSYNGNNLETQYF
TGTGCCAGCAGTTATAACGGGAACAACTTAGAGACCCAGTACTTC
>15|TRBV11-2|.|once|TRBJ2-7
CASRPRTTPYYEQYF
TGTGCCAGCAGACCCCGGACTACACCTTACTACGAGCAGTACTTC
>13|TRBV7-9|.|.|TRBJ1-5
CASSLGGAQPQHF
TGTGCCAGCAGCTTAGGAGGGGCTCAGCCCCAGCATTTT
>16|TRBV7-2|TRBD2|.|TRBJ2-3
CASSLTSGASTDTQYF
TGTGCCAGCAGCTTGACTAGCGGAGCTAGCACAGATACGCAGTATTTT
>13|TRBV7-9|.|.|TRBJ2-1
CASSSKSNNEQFF
TGTGCCAGCAGCTCCAAGTCGAACAATGAGCAGTTCTTC
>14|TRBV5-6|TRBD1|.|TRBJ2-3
CASSTTGGTDTQYF
TGTGCCAGCAGCACAACAGGGGGCACAGATACGCAGTATTTT
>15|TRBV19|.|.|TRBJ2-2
CASSMGRRLTGELFF
TGTGCCAGTAGTATGGGACGGAGGCTCACCGGGGAGCTGTTTTTT